This TCR beta chain was captured in a study of T cell responses to AZD1222 COVID-19 vaccine (TCRdb year 2021). Study-level background: AZD1222 recipients with second doses at about 4 weeks or about 12 weeks were pooled, because spike-specific TCR depth and breadth did not differ between schedules. A total of more than 230 trial participants underwent TCR sequencing, of whom about 210 received two doses of AZD1222 and about 25 received two doses of the MenACWY control vaccine. Trial participants were enrolled by age into 18-55, 56-69 and 70-plus year subgroups, with around 150, 28 and 57 TCR-sequenced participants respectively. What the study reported, not specific to this receptor: Nearly half of unique spike-specific TCRs reportedly recognized epitopes outside regions mutated in the B.1.351 and B.1.1.7 variants. The 56-69-year group was small, and its depth increase did not reach significance, likely because of low power. Conclusions about previously exposed vaccinees were limited because only a handful of AZD1222 recipients were SARS-CoV-2 seropositive at baseline. Because no samples from the day 14 peak response were available, repertoires could be characterized only after the peak T cell response. Participants were mostly white British, with more females than males. The authors suggested clonal diversity may have been underestimated. CD4 TCRs associated with the vaccine covered the entire spike protein, and the dominant responses were in regions 160-218 and 743-854. After two AZD1222 doses, both the breadth and the depth of spike-specific TCRs were significantly higher than at day 0 and than in MenACWY recipients.

CDR1 SEHNR and CDR2 FQNEAQ were looked up in the germline V gene (reference sequence). The junction shows trimming of 5 bases on V and 5 bases on J, plus 9 bases between the germline ends. Counted from cysteine to phenylalanine, this CDR3 has 13 amino acids. Just CDR3 DNA is preserved here, 39 bases in frame from base 1. As to this clone: Its recognized antigen is unknown. Base qualities are not recorded, but no much larger clone differs from it by a single base.

The CDR3 regions of human TCRbeta chains were subjected to immunosequencing. The published analysis was carried out like this. Repertoire TCRs were checked for matches against a reference library of SARS-CoV-2-specific TCRs that had been generated using the MIRA antigen-specificity platform. Breadth was defined as the fraction of unique TCRs that were SARS-CoV-2-associated. Depth was defined as the fraction of total T cells that were SARS-CoV-2-associated. Using the MIRA data, every spike-specific TCR was mapped to the spike region that the TCR reacted to and assigned to either a CD4 or a CD8 class. Log10-transformed breadth and depth values were compared by one-way ANOVA with Sidak's multiple comparisons tests. Held by TCRdb, this immuneACCESS table contains in-frame sequences only and omits some clones. Under half of the omission traces to an unresolved V gene where checked; the cause of the rest is unknown. V, J and clone size are taken as reported in that table, and D and trimming were inferred from the DNA itself. The sample has about 82,000 clones on record, 90% to 95% of them singletons. Together, the top ten hold 5.2% of the sample.

In the paper's terms, the time point label means: baseline before first vaccination. The vaccinee samples were drawn from two UK trials, COV001 and COV002, one of which was a single-blind randomized controlled phase 2/3 trial testing AZD1222 (ChAdOx1 nCoV-19) in healthy adults. For TCRbeta chain sequencing, PBMC samples were collected from trial participants at day 0 and at day 28 after the second dose. The specimen comprised peripheral blood, sampled on day 0 of AZD1222 vaccination. The sequence links TRBV7-9 to TRBJ1-4, with the D segment identity uncertain. The clonotype comes from an adult in good health. The CDR3 reads CASSPGKNEKLFF. The bases read TGTGCCAGCAGCCCGGGGAAAAATGAAAAACTGTTTTTT.